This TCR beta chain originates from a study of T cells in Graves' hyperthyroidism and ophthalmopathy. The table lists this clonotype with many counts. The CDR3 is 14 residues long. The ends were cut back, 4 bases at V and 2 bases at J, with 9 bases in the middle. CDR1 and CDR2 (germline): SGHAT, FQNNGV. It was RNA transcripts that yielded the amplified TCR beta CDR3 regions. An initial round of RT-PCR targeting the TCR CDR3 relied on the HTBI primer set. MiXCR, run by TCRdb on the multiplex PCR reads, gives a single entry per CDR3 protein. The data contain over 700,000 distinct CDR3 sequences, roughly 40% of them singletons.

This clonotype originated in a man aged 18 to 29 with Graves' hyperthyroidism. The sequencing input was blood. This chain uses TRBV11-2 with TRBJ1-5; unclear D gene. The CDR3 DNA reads TGTGCCAGCAGCTCCTTCGGCGGCAATCAGCCCCAGCATTTT. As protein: CASSSFGGNQPQHF.